The clone carrying this TCR beta chain appeared a single time. These data come from a study of T cell changes during pregnancy in multiple sclerosis. The V gene lost 1 base and the J gene lost 2 bases, with 10 bases spanning the gap. The CDR3 is 15 amino acids. Germline V gives CDR1 LNHNV, CDR2 YYDKDF (reference sequence). Sequencing used immunoSEQ multiplex PCR; TCRdb keeps in-frame clones, though not all of them. Seen here are about 36,000 clones, about 90% observed once, and the top ten hold roughly 0.46%. The rearrangement joins TRBV15 to TRBJ2-3; D might be TRBD2 (6 bases). This specimen consisted of CD4+ T cells from peripheral blood mononuclear cells, obtained after pregnancy. This receptor was taken from a female donor with multiple sclerosis, enrolled in a pregnancy study. CDR3 residues: CATSRGGLITDTQYF. The CDR3 DNA sequence: TGTGCCACCAGCAGAGGGGGACTGATCACAGATACGCAGTATTTT.